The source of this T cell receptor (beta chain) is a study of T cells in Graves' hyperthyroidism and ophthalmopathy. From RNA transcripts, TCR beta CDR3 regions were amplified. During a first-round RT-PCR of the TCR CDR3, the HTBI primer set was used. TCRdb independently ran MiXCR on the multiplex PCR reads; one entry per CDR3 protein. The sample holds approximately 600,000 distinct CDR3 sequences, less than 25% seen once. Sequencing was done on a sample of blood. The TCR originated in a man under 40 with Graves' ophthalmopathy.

CDR3 amino acids: CASSIGGAIQETQYF. CDR3 DNA sequence: TGTGCCAGTAGTATTGGAGGGGCTATTCAAGAGACCCAGTACTTC. This chain uses TRBV19 with TRBJ2-5; possibly TRBD2 for D (6 bases). This CDR3 is 15 amino acids long. Per germline, CDR1 LNHDA and CDR2 SQIVND (reference sequence). V dropped 3 bases and J dropped 2 bases, with 13 bases sitting between them.